The T cell receptor (beta chain) described here comes from a study of blood T cells in healthy people across ages. Whole-study results and caveats: CMV status of donors was unknown, possibly confounding expanded clonotype changes.

This clonotype occurred a few times. Its matching antigen is unknown. With 7 bases clipped from V and 5 bases from J, the junction kept 5 bases outside the gene matches. The CDR3 runs 14 residues. Together with a sample-barcoded 5' primer, a J-beta primer mix was included in a second PCR lasting roughly 6 to 12 cycles. Each CDR3 protein gets one entry after TCRdb re-called the 5' RACE reads with MiXCR. The table includes 700,000 to 850,000 distinct CDR3 sequences, roughly 34% detected once. The sequence came from a man younger than 35 in good health. The rearrangement uses TRBV12-3 or TRBV12-4 and TRBJ1-5, with 10 bases identical to TRBD1. Sequenced: blood. CDR3 in DNA: TGTGCCAGCACCACCGGGACAGGGGATCAGCCCCAGCATTTT. Translating it yields CASTTGTGDQPQHF.